The entry below describes one T cell receptor beta chain. The authors' processing: Quantification of nucleated cells was approximated via reference gene primer amplification. Measured with immunoSEQ multiplex PCR; TCRdb has only the in-frame clones, and not every one. The D gene and trimming were derived from the DNA, and the V and J assignments and clone size from that table. The table lists hundreds of thousands of clones, 70% to 90% of them singletons. The data are from a study of blood T cell repertoires in COVID-19. Study information: Samples came from the United States, Italy and Spain, spanning acute and convalescent COVID-19. From T cells, B-cell-depleted T cells, or PBMCs came the material, which was cDNA or gDNA.

The CDR3 spans 15 residues. CDR1 and CDR2 from the germline V gene are MDHEN and SYDVKM. The V segment lost 5 bases and the J segment 10 bases; nucleotides outside the gene matches: 8. The TCR was taken from a man between 65 and 79 years old with acute or convalescent COVID-19. J is TRBJ1-4 and V is TRBV28; 12 bases are a match to TRBD1. The sample comprised peripheral blood. This CDR3 is CASSTSGTGGGKLFF. CDR3 nucleotides: TGTGCCAGCAGTACCTCCGGGACAGGGGGCGGAAAACTGTTTTTT. Combining the CDR3 with reference TRBV28 and TRBJ1-4 gives the whole variable domain DVKVTQSSRYLVKRTGEKVFLECVQDMDHENMFWYRQDPGLGLRLIYFSYDVKMKEKGDIPEGYSVSREKKERFSLILESASTNQTSMYLCASSTSGTGGGKLFFGSGTQLSVL.